This section outlines one TCR beta chain sequence together with its context. Its antigen is currently unknown. In germline, CDR1 is KGHSH, CDR2 LQKENI. J lost 8 bases, V lost 3 bases, and 7 bases had no gene match. The length of the CDR3 is 15 residues. Every donor was a healthy Caucasian. This sample stems from a study of identical twins. MiXCR, run by TCRdb on the 5' RACE reads, gives a single entry per CDR3 protein. The sample consists of fewer than 550,000 distinct CDR3 sequences, roughly 15% of them appearing once. Study results and caveats: Fewer insertions were carried by abundant cord blood beta clonotypes, but none was seen in memory repertoires. Models underestimated TCR alpha sharing (out-of-frame) in monozygotic twins.

The same sample was also used in a study of yellow fever vaccine responses in identical twins.

The origin of this receptor is a woman between 18 and 30 years old in good health. The sequencing sample was made of CD4+ T cells sorted from blood. The chain has TRBV18 and TRBJ2-1; 10 positions match TRBD2. The CDR3, as DNA: TGTGCCAGCTCACCGGCACTAGCGGGGAGTGATGAGCAGTTCTTC. Amino acid sequence: CASSPALAGSDEQFF.